The clone carrying this TCR beta chain was seen repeatedly, ten times or more. Its antigen is not known. Template switching by 5'RACE produced TCR cDNA, adding a universal primer site and UMIs. From the 5' RACE reads, TCRdb called clonotypes with MiXCR, one entry per CDR3 protein. Of around 550,000 distinct CDR3 sequences in the sample, about 19% are singletons; the top ten hold around an eighth. The data stem from a study of T cells after yellow fever vaccination. About the study: The authors prepared low-cell-number fractions using SMART-Seq v4 Ultra Low Input. Overall study results and limits: Weaker overall was a secondary response that nonetheless peaked faster, on day 5 versus 15.

Germline-derived CDR1 and CDR2 are MNHEY and SMNVEV (reference sequence). Trimming shortened V by 5 bases and J by 0 bases, and 9 bases separated the two germline ends. The CDR3 runs 14 residues. The sample here was PBMCs, taken 15 days after the yellow fever booster vaccination. The sequence came from a man between 25 and 39 years old who received the YFV17D yellow fever vaccine. The chain uses TRBV27 and TRBJ2-3; D gene ambiguous. CDR3 loop: CASSPAASTDTQYF. The DNA for the CDR3 is TGTGCCAGCAGTCCGGCGGCAAGCACAGATACGCAGTATTTT.